This is a list of T cell receptor beta chains from one sample in a study of shared clonotypes between healthy human individuals. Method: immunoSEQ multiplex PCR; TCRdb's copy keeps in-frame clones and lacks some. The data contain over 750,000 clones, 95% to 97% of them singletons. The source material was naive CD8+ T cells sorted from blood. The receptors derive from a man aged 30-40 years in good health. Both conserved end residues are trimmed from each CDR3. Each record gives: J gene, V gene, CDR3 protein.

j_gene: TRBJ2-1; v_gene: TRBV7-6; CDR3aa: ASSVSNEQF
j_gene: TRBJ1-1; v_gene: TRBV21-1; CDR3aa: ASSNDRLKNTEAF
j_gene: TRBJ2-2; v_gene: TRBV10-1; CDR3aa: ASSTTGGTGELF
j_gene: TRBJ1-1; v_gene: TRBV14; CDR3aa: ASSHGARNTEAF
j_gene: TRBJ2-7; v_gene: TRBV27; CDR3aa: ASSPDRVNEQY
j_gene: TRBJ1-2; v_gene: TRBV30; CDR3aa: AGQHSADGYT
j_gene: TRBJ1-3; v_gene: TRBV6-5; CDR3aa: ASSRQLGNTIY
j_gene: TRBJ2-3; v_gene: TRBV27; CDR3aa: ASSLWAQTGDTQY
j_gene: TRBJ2-2; v_gene: TRBV28; CDR3aa: ASSIEEKTGELF
j_gene: TRBJ2-1; v_gene: TRBV5-4; CDR3aa: ASSLEGGEQF
j_gene: TRBJ2-7; v_gene: TRBV28; CDR3aa: ASSLGQGRSEQY
j_gene: TRBJ2-5; v_gene: TRBV7-6; CDR3aa: ASSPPSGRIQETQY
j_gene: TRBJ2-2; v_gene: TRBV27; CDR3aa: ASSPDRGHGTGELF
j_gene: TRBJ2-1; v_gene: TRBV1; CDR3aa: TSSHNPRTSGREKDNEQF
j_gene: TRBJ2-3; v_gene: TRBV5-4; CDR3aa: ASTSWGRTNTPEDTQY
j_gene: TRBJ2-1; v_gene: TRBV27; CDR3aa: ASSPQTSNEQF